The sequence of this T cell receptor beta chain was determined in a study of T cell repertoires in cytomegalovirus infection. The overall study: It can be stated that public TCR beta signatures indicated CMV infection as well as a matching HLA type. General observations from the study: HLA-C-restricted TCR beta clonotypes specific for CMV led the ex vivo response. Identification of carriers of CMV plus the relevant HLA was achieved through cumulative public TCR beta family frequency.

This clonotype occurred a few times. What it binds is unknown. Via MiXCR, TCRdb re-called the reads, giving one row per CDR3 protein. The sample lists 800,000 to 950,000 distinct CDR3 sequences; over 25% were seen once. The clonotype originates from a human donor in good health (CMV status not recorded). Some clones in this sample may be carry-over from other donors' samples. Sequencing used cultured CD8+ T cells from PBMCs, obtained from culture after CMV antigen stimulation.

CDR3 nucleotides: TGTGCCAGCAGCTCTCTAGCGGGGGGTAAGGAAGAGACCCAGTACTTC. It translates to CASSSLAGGKEETQYF. The rearrangement links TRBV7-6 to TRBJ2-5; 11 bases map to TRBD2. CDR1 and CDR2 (germline): SGHVS, FNYEAQ. J lost 3 bases, V lost 4 bases, and 7 bases had no gene match. This CDR3 has 16 residues.